The rows below give T cell receptor beta chains drawn from one sample of a study of shared clonotypes between healthy human individuals. Assay: immunoSEQ multiplex PCR; the TCRdb copy retains only in-frame clones and omits some. In the table there are some 2.1 million clones, 85% to 95% of which are singletons. Material for sequencing was naive CD4+ T cells sorted from blood. The receptors come from a man in his late teens or twenties in good health. Both conserved end residues are part of each CDR3. Fields, in order: J gene, CDR3 length, V gene, clone size, D gene, CDR3 DNA, CDR3 protein. A D gene is named only where the DNA matches it firmly. Expanded clones are given a class, and other clones once, few, many or no size at all.

TRBJ2-5 | 12 | TRBV6-5 | - | - | TGTGCCAGCGCCCGATCCCAAGAGACCCAGTACTTC | CASARSQETQYF
TRBJ2-7 | 14 | TRBV2 | - | - | TGTGCCAGCAAGACGGCTAGCGCTCCCTACGAGCAGTACTTC | CASKTASAPYEQYF
TRBJ1-5 | 13 | TRBV7-8 | - | - | TGTGCCACCCGGGACAACAGCAATCAGCCCCAGCATTTT | CATRDNSNQPQHF
TRBJ2-7 | 14 | TRBV5-4 | - | - | TGTGCCAGCAGCCCGAGGGACAACTCCTACGAGCAGTACTTC | CASSPRDNSYEQYF
TRBJ2-3 | 13 | TRBV6-1 | once | - | TGTGCCAGCAGTGAAGAGTTCAAGGGTTCGCAGTATTTT | CASSEEFKGSQYF
TRBJ1-2 | 13 | TRBV6-1 | - | - | TGTGCCAGCAGTGAACGCAGGGTTTGGGGCTACACCTTC | CASSERRVWGYTF
TRBJ1-2 | 13 | TRBV27 | once | - | TGTGCCAGCAGTAACGACGGGCTACAGGGCTACACCTTC | CASSNDGLQGYTF
TRBJ1-5 | 15 | TRBV30 | once | - | TGTGCCTGGGGTCCGCCCGGGCCGGGGGAACAGCCCCAGCATTTT | CAWGPPGPGEQPQHF
TRBJ2-5 | 17 | TRBV4-2 | - | TRBD1 | TGTGCCAGCAGCCAAGAGGGAGCAGGGGGCAAGCAGGAGACCCAGTACTTC | CASSQEGAGGKQETQYF
TRBJ1-2 | 13 | TRBV7-2 | - | - | TGTGCCAGCAGTCGAGGGGGGACCGAGGGCTACACCTTC | CASSRGGTEGYTF
TRBJ2-3 | 14 | TRBV10-3 | - | - | TGTGCCATCAGTGAGGGGGCTGATAATCAGCCCCAGTATTTT | CAISEGADNQPQYF
TRBJ1-1 | 13 | TRBV5-6 | - | - | TGTGCCAGCAGCTGGGCAGAGAACACTGAAGCTTTCTTT | CASSWAENTEAFF
TRBJ2-1 | 15 | TRBV18 | - | TRBD2 | TGTGCCAGCTCCCTAGCGGGGGGCTCCTACAATGAGCAGTTCTTC | CASSLAGGSYNEQFF
TRBJ2-2 | 17 | TRBV28 | - | TRBD2 | TGTGCCAGCATAGCGGGACTAGCGGGGTCGAACACCGGGGAGCTGTTTTTT | CASIAGLAGSNTGELFF
TRBJ2-5 | 16 | TRBV12-5 | - | TRBD2 | TGTGCTAGTGGATCGGGAGGTAGCGGGATACGGGAGACCCAGTACTTC | CASGSGGSGIRETQYF
TRBJ2-2 | 17 | TRBV5-6 | - | TRBD2 | TGTGCCAGCAGCCCCGGACTAGCGGGAGTCAACACCGGGGAGCTGTTTTTT | CASSPGLAGVNTGELFF
TRBJ2-2 | 16 | TRBV18 | - | TRBD2 | TGTGCCAGCTCACCAAACCGGGACTACATCACCGGGGAGCTGTTTTTT | CASSPNRDYITGELFF